Following are 29 T cell receptor beta chains from one sample sequenced in a study of blood T cell repertoires in COVID-19. Profiling relied on immunoSEQ multiplex PCR, and the TCRdb table lists in-frame clones only, not all of them. The table lists 350,000 to 450,000 clones, 87% of them singletons. Sequenced input: PBMCs or T cells enriched from blood (not recorded which). Every receptor here comes from a man aged 40-49 years in a cohort exposed to, infected with or recovered from COVID-19 (not recorded which).

This clone appeared once. The CDR3 here is CASRVTGLGNNEQFF. CDR3 bases: TGTGCCAGCAGAGTGACGGGACTGGGGAACAATGAGCAGTTCTTC. The V call is TRBV2, the J call TRBJ2-1; a possible D gene is TRBD2 (6 bases). Germline values: CDR1 SNHLY, CDR2 FYNNEI. Trimming took off 6 bases at V and 5 bases at J, with 17 bases between the two ends. The CDR3 is 15 amino acids.

The chain is built from TRBV18 and TRBJ1-4, with 7 bases aligning to TRBD1. Germline V gene lookup returns CDR1 KGHSH and CDR2 LQKENI. The CDR3 consists of 14 residues. Germline trimming cut 5 bases from V and 8 bases from J; bases unmatched to any gene: 8. CDR3 nucleotides: TGTGCCAGCTCATTACGGACAGGCGAGGAAAAACTGTTTTTT. Translating gives CASSLRTGEEKLFF.

CDR3 residues: CASSDTRQGGWEKLFF. CDR3 nucleotides: TGTGCCAGCAGTGACACCCGACAGGGCGGGTGGGAAAAACTGTTTTTT. The genes are TRBV6-1 and TRBJ1-4, with 7 nucleotides matching TRBD1. V trimming: 3 bases; J trimming: 8 bases; junction bases outside the gene matches: 12. Germline values: CDR1 MNHNS, CDR2 SASEGT. The CDR3 spans 16 residues.

This chain links TRBV27 with TRBJ2-7; 7 positions match TRBD2. This CDR3 contains 14 residues. V gave up 3 bases and J gave up 6 bases; unmatched junction bases: 8. Germline CDR1 MNHEY, CDR2 SMNVEV (reference sequence). CDR3 sequence: CASSFRREAREQYF. The CDR3 coding sequence is TGTGCCAGCAGTTTTCGCCGGGAGGCGCGCGAGCAGTACTTC.

A few counts support this clone. The junction departs from the called germline gene at one end, perhaps through a read error. CDR3 sequence (DNA): TGCAGTGCTCCCGACAGGGGGTTT. It yields the protein CSAPDRGF. This chain links TRBV20-1 with TRBJ1-1; 9 bases align to TRBD1. The CDR3 spans 8 residues. Per the germline V gene, CDR1 is DFQATT and CDR2 is SNEGSKA (reference sequence).

V is TRBV24-1 and J is TRBJ2-1; 10 nucleotides agree with TRBD1. J was trimmed by 9 bases and V by 8 bases; bases with no gene match: 6. The germline V gene encodes CDR1 KGHDR and CDR2 SFDVKD. This CDR3 is 13 amino acids long. The CDR3 loop is CATMDRGAGEQFF. CDR3 sequence (DNA): TGTGCCACCATGGACAGGGGGGCGGGTGAGCAGTTCTTC.

The chain joins TRBV18 to TRBJ2-3; D is perhaps TRBD1 (6 bases). This CDR3 has 16 amino acids. CDR1 is KGHSH and CDR2 is LQKENI in the germline V gene. The V and J ends lost 0 bases and 0 bases respectively, with 10 bases between them. Written as DNA, the CDR3 is TGTGCCAGCTCACCACCTACAGGGAGAAGCACAGATACGCAGTATTTT. This encodes CASSPPTGRSTDTQYF.

The rearrangement uses TRBV27 and TRBJ2-4, with D possibly being TRBD1 (5 bases). The V and J ends lost 1 base and 0 bases respectively, with 10 bases between them. The CDR3 is made up of 16 amino acids. Germline V gene data show CDR1 as MNHEY and CDR2 as SMNVEV (reference sequence). In DNA, the CDR3 is TGTGCCAGCAGTTTATACCAGGGCTTAGCCAAAAACATTCAGTACTTC. Translating gives CASSLYQGLAKNIQYF.

The rearrangement links TRBV2 to TRBJ1-6; D is perhaps TRBD1 (6 bases). The V end was cut by 5 bases, the J end by 5 bases, with 13 bases between. CDR3 size: 15 residues. Per germline, CDR1 SNHLY and CDR2 FYNNEI. CDR3 coding DNA: TGTGCCAGCAGTCAATCGGGACAAGATAATTCACCCCTCCACTTT. It encodes CASSQSGQDNSPLHF.

This clone has a single count. The CDR3 sequence: CASSLRPGQTLSGANVLTF. CDR3 bases: TGTGCCAGCAGCCTGCGCCCCGGACAAACCCTGTCCGGGGCCAACGTCCTGACTTTC. The J gene is TRBJ2-6, the V gene TRBV3-1 (or the pseudogene TRBV3-2), with D perhaps TRBD1 (5 bases). The ends were cut back, 4 bases at V and 4 bases at J, with 23 bases in the middle. CDR3 length: 19 amino acids. Germline-derived CDR1 and CDR2 are LGHDT and YNNKEL (reference sequence).

The chain links TRBV3-1 (or the pseudogene TRBV3-2) to TRBJ1-4; 9 bases are a match to TRBD1. Per germline, CDR1 LGHDT and CDR2 YNNKEL (reference sequence). The CDR3 is 13 amino acids. With V trimmed by 9 bases and J by 4 bases, 3 bases remained unmatched. This chain's CDR3 is CASSTGGNEKLFF. The CDR3 region has the DNA TGTGCCAGTTCGACAGGGGGTAATGAAAAACTGTTTTTT.

The V call is TRBV9, the J call TRBJ1-3; D is uncertain. In germline, CDR1 is SGDLS, CDR2 YYNGEE. The ends were cut back, 0 bases at V and 0 bases at J, with 7 bases in the middle. The CDR3 is made up of 15 amino acids. For the CDR3, the DNA is TGTGCCAGCAGCGTAGATTCTCTCTCTGGAAACACCATATATTTT. Translated, it gives CASSVDSLSGNTIYF.

The chain employs TRBV19 and TRBJ2-5, with 7 positions matching TRBD1. Germline CDR1 and CDR2: LNHDA and SQIVND (reference sequence). V lost 5 bases, J lost 4 bases, and 4 bases stayed unmatched. The CDR3 is made up of 13 amino acids. For the CDR3, the DNA is TGTGCCAGTAGTGCAGGGGGTTTAGAGACCCAGTACTTC. This gives the protein CASSAGGLETQYF.

This sequence joins TRBV14 and TRBJ2-3, with 8 bases fitting TRBD2. V shed 3 bases, J shed 3 bases, and the junction held 5 bases outside the gene matches. CDR3 length: 15 residues. From germline, CDR1 is SGHDN and CDR2 FVKESK. CDR3 DNA: TGTGCCAGCAGCCATGCGGGAGGTTTAACAGATACGCAGTATTTT. This sequence encodes CASSHAGGLTDTQYF.

V and J are TRBV6-5 and TRBJ2-5; 10 bases are a match to TRBD2. This CDR3 contains 14 residues. V was pared by 6 bases and J by 5 bases, with 6 bases of the junction left unmatched. Germline CDR1 reads MNHEY; CDR2 reads SVGAGI. The CDR3 DNA follows: TGTGCCAGCAGCGCCGGGACTAGCGATGAGACCCAGTACTTC. It yields the protein CASSAGTSDETQYF.

This clone has only a few counts. V usage is TRBV6-4 and J usage is TRBJ2-3; 8 bases are a match to TRBD2. The CDR3 totals 15 residues. Germline values: CDR1 MRHNA, CDR2 SNTAGT. With V trimmed by 5 bases and J by 4 bases, 8 bases remained unmatched. CDR3 amino acids: CASSRQAGAADTQYF. Here the CDR3 DNA reads TGTGCCAGCAGTCGACAAGCGGGAGCAGCAGATACGCAGTATTTT.

The rearrangement joins TRBV6-5 to TRBJ2-2; perhaps TRBD2 as D (7 bases). The CDR3 length is 15 residues. Germline loops: CDR1 MNHEY, CDR2 SVGAGI. Between the trimmed V and J ends, which lost 7 bases and 6 bases, there was a span of 18 bases. The CDR3 here is CASMGAGVGAGELFF. The CDR3 nucleotides are TGTGCCAGCATGGGGGCGGGAGTAGGCGCCGGGGAGCTGTTTTTT.

The gene calls are TRBV10-3 and TRBJ2-7, with 8 positions matching TRBD1. The junction had 13 bases not matched to a gene; V was cut back by 6 bases and J by 6 bases. The CDR3 has 15 residues. CDR1 is ENHRY and CDR2 is SYGVKD in the germline V gene. The CDR3 reads CAIRERTGRDTEQYF. The CDR3 bases are TGTGCCATCAGGGAACGGACAGGGCGGGATACCGAGCAGTACTTC.

This chain joins TRBV11-2 and TRBJ2-3; 9 nucleotides line up with TRBD2. V trimming: 1 base; J trimming: 4 bases; junction bases outside the gene matches: 6. Germline V lookup: CDR1 SGHAT, CDR2 FQNNGV. The CDR3 runs 16 residues. The CDR3 DNA follows: TGTGCCAGCAGCTTAGGTTTTAGCGGGAGCGCAGATACGCAGTATTTT. It translates to CASSLGFSGSADTQYF.

In this sample, this clone turned up once. This chain connects TRBV19 to TRBJ1-6; TRBD1 is a possible D gene (6 bases). V was pared by 4 bases and J by 11 bases, with 15 bases between. The CDR3 runs 14 residues. Germline V gene lookup returns CDR1 LNHDA and CDR2 SQIVND (reference sequence). CDR3 nucleotides: TGTGCCAGTAGTACAACTCAGGGGACTACACCCCTCCACTTT. This codes for CASSTTQGTTPLHF.

The gene calls are TRBV27 and TRBJ1-2; D might be TRBD1 (6 bases). This CDR3 contains 12 residues. Trimming pared 5 bases from V and 8 bases from J, leaving 12 bases between. CDR1 and CDR2 (germline): MNHEY, SMNVEV (reference sequence). CDR3 sequence (DNA): TGTGCCAGCAGTCCCAACCAGGGGGGCTACACCTTC. Residues: CASSPNQGGYTF.

This clone has just one count. The chain links TRBV4-2 to TRBJ2-6; 12 bases are shared with TRBD1. Germline values: CDR1 LGHNA, CDR2 YNFKEQ. Losses at the gene ends were 1 base for V and 4 bases for J; bases not matched to a gene: 5. There are 18 residues in the CDR3. Here the CDR3 reads CASSQGGQGALGANVLTF. The CDR3 DNA sequence: TGTGCCAGCAGCCAAGGGGGACAGGGGGCGTTGGGGGCCAACGTCCTGACTTTC.

V gene TRBV19 combines with J gene TRBJ1-1; D ambiguous. Germline V gene lookup returns CDR1 LNHDA and CDR2 SQIVND (reference sequence). The V end lost 4 bases, the J end lost 2 bases, and 8 bases lay between the germline ends. This CDR3 spans 13 amino acids. The CDR3 DNA is TGTGCCAGTAGTACAAACAGAAACACTGAAGCTTTCTTT. It is translated as CASSTNRNTEAFF. The entire variable domain, with the rest obtained from reference TRBV19 and TRBJ1-1, is as follows: DGGITQSPKYLFRKEGQNVTLSCEQNLNHDAMYWYRQDPGQGLRLIYYSQIVNDFQKGDIAEGYSVSREKKESFPLTVTSAQKNPTAFYLCASSTNRNTEAFFGQGTRLTVV.

CDR3 amino acids: CASSHAGQGPNYGYTF. The CDR3 DNA reads as TGTGCCAGCAGCCACGCTGGACAGGGACCTAACTATGGCTACACCTTC. V and J are TRBV4-2 and TRBJ1-2; TRBD1 aligns across 8 bases. Trimming at V came to 3 bases and at J to 0 bases, leaving 6 bases not matched to a gene. Germline V lookup: CDR1 LGHNA, CDR2 YNFKEQ. The CDR3 is 16 residues long.

This CDR3 is CASSIPDNYGYTF. CDR3 nucleotide sequence: TGTGCCAGTAGTATCCCAGATAACTATGGCTACACCTTC. The chain links TRBV19 to TRBJ1-2; D ambiguous. With 3 bases removed from V and 1 base from J, the gap between germline ends came to 6 bases. The CDR3 runs 13 residues. CDR1 LNHDA and CDR2 SQIVND come from the germline V gene (reference sequence). Combining the CDR3 with reference TRBV19 and TRBJ1-2 gives the whole variable domain DGGITQSPKYLFRKEGQNVTLSCEQNLNHDAMYWYRQDPGQGLRLIYYSQIVNDFQKGDIAEGYSVSREKKESFPLTVTSAQKNPTAFYLCASSIPDNYGYTFGSGTRLTVV.

This CDR3 reads CASSVDTSPIYNSPLHF. The CDR3 bases are TGTGCCAGCAGTGTCGACACGTCCCCCATCTATAATTCACCCCTCCACTTT. This chain joins TRBV6-1 and TRBJ1-6, with D hard to call. The CDR3 is 17 amino acids. Germline CDR1 is MNHNS and CDR2 is SASEGT. V dropped 4 bases and J dropped 3 bases, with 16 bases sitting between them.

This chain connects TRBV7-9 to TRBJ1-4, with D possibly being TRBD1 (5 bases). CDR1 SEHNR and CDR2 FQNEAQ come from the germline V gene (reference sequence). This CDR3 has 15 amino acids. Trimming took off 2 bases at V and 1 base at J, with 8 bases between the two ends. The CDR3 DNA sequence: TGTGCCAGCAGCTTAATCGGGGGAACTAATGAAAAACTGTTTTTT. Translating it yields CASSLIGGTNEKLFF.

This chain uses TRBV7-2 with TRBJ1-6; 10 nucleotides agree with TRBD1. V lost 5 bases, J lost 6 bases, and 1 base stayed unmatched. In germline, CDR1 is SGHTA, CDR2 FQGNSA. The CDR3 spans 14 residues. Here the CDR3 reads CASSRDRGNSPLHF. CDR3 in DNA: TGTGCCAGCAGCAGGGACAGGGGTAATTCACCCCTCCACTTT. The complete variable domain, with remaining parts taken from reference TRBV7-2 and TRBJ1-6, reads GAGVSQSPSNKVTEKGKDVELRCDPISGHTALYWYRQSLGQGLEFLIYFQGNSAPDKSGLPSDRFSAERTGGSVSTLTIQRTQQEDSAVYLCASSRDRGNSPLHFGNGTRLTVT.

The rearrangement links TRBV6-1 to TRBJ2-1; D gene unclear. Germline values: CDR1 MNHNS, CDR2 SASEGT. CDR3 size: 13 residues. Trimming took off 7 bases at V and 5 bases at J, with 12 bases between the two ends. This chain's CDR3 is CASNLDHNNEQFF. The DNA of the CDR3 is TGTGCCAGCAATCTAGACCATAACAATGAGCAGTTCTTC.